This T cell receptor beta chain came from a study of radiotherapy plus CTLA-4 blockade in lung cancer. Study as a whole: There were objective responses in roughly 18% of patients, and more than 30% had disease control.

Study results and limitations: Tumor-derived TCR clones expanded in blood after radiotherapy plus ipilimumab.

Concerning this clone itself: Its antigen is unknown.

TCRdb keeps only in-frame clones here, not all; method: immunoSEQ multiplex PCR. The repertoire holds 130,000 or so clones, with more than 80% as singletons. V trimming: 7 bases; J trimming: 0 bases; junction bases outside the gene matches: 14. The CDR3 contains 16 residues. Germline values: CDR1 SQVTM, CDR2 ANQGSEA. The clonotype comes from a human donor with non-small cell lung cancer that progressed on radiotherapy plus ipilimumab. This sequence joins TRBV29-1 and TRBJ2-7, with 8 bases that match TRBD1. Sequences were derived from peripheral blood, sampled from a patient treated with radiotherapy plus ipilimumab. As DNA, the CDR3 is TGCAGCGCGAGGCAGAGATCAGGGGGCTCCTCCTACGAGCAGTACTTC. It encodes CSARQRSGGSSYEQYF.